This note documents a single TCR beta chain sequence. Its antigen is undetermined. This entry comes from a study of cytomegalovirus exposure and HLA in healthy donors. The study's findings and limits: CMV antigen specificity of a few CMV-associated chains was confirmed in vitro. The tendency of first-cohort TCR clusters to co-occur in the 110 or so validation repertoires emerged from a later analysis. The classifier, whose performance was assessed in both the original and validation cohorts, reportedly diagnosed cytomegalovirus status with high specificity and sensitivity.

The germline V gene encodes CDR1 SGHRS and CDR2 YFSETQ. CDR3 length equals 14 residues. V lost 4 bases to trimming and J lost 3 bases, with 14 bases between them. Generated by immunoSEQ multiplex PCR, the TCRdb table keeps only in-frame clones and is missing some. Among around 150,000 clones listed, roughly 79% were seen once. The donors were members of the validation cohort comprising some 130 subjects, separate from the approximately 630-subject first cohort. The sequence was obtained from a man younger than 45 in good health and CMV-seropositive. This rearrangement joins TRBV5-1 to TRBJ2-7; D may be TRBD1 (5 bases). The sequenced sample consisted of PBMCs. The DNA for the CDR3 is TGCGCCAGCAGCACGCAGGGAAATAGCTACGAGCAGTACTTC. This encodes CASSTQGNSYEQYF.